A selection of T cell receptor beta chains follows, all from one sample in a study of PD-L1 blockade in urothelial cancer. Clones were sequenced by immunoSEQ multiplex PCR, and TCRdb holds only the in-frame ones, with some missing. The sample has about 55,000 clones; roughly 80% are singletons. The material was PBMCs, obtained around atezolizumab (anti-PD-L1) treatment. The source is a man aged 65-85 years with urothelial cancer. Each CDR3 is given with its conserved first and last residue. D genes are given only for firm matches. Some rows mark clone size as missing; the rest say once, few, many or name a class of expanded clone.

d_call	clone_size	v_call	j_call	cdr3_nt	cdr3_aa
NA	NA	TRBV5-6	TRBJ2-7	TGTGCCAGCAGCTTGTCCTTACAGGGCTCCTACGAGCAGTACTTC	CASSLSLQGSYEQYF
TRBD1	once	TRBV27	TRBJ2-2	TGTGCCAGCAGCTGGACAGGGACGACCGGGGAGCTGTTTTTT	CASSWTGTTGELFF
TRBD2	NA	TRBV11-2	TRBJ2-1	TGTGCCAGCAGCCCCGGGACTATAGCTTACAATGAGCAGTTCTTC	CASSPGTIAYNEQFF
TRBD1	NA	TRBV7-2	TRBJ1-2	TGTGCCAGCAGCTTAGCGTTGGGGACAGGGGGAAGGTATGGCTACACCTTC	CASSLALGTGGRYGYTF
NA	NA	TRBV11-3	TRBJ2-5	TGTGCCAGCAGCCCAGGTGCCCGGGGAACGATTCAAGAGACCCAGTACTTC	CASSPGARGTIQETQYF
NA	NA	TRBV11-3	TRBJ2-7	TGTGCCAGCAGCCGGCGCGGTGGGGCCGACGAGCAGTACTTC	CASSRRGGADEQYF
TRBD2	NA	TRBV10-3	TRBJ2-1	TGTGCCACCCAGGGAGGGGATGGTGAGCAGTTCTTC	CATQGGDGEQFF
TRBD1	NA	TRBV11-1	TRBJ1-1	TGTGCCAGCAGCTTGACAGGGTTGAACACTGAAGCTTTCTTT	CASSLTGLNTEAFF
NA	few	TRBV10-3	TRBJ2-1	TGTGCCATCAGTGAAACTAGCCATGAGCAGTTCTTC	CAISETSHEQFF
TRBD2	NA	TRBV4-2	TRBJ2-1	TGTGCCAGCAGCCGAGGGACTAGCGGGATCGACAATGAGCAGTTCTTC	CASSRGTSGIDNEQFF
NA	NA	TRBV4-1	TRBJ2-1	TGCGCCAGCAGCCAGAGAGCGGGGACATTGAATGATGAGCAGTTCTTC	CASSQRAGTLNDEQFF
TRBD2	NA	TRBV2	TRBJ2-7	TGTGCCAGCAGTCCAAGCGGGAGGGGCTACGAGCAGTACTTC	CASSPSGRGYEQYF
NA	NA	TRBV11-2	TRBJ1-4	TGTGCCAGCAGCTTTGGCAGGGCTGGCGGCGGTGAAAAACTGTTTTTT	CASSFGRAGGGEKLFF
NA	NA	TRBV7-2	TRBJ2-5	TGTGCCAGCAGGGGCATACAAGAGACCCAGTACTTC	CASRGIQETQYF
TRBD1	NA	TRBV5-6	TRBJ1-5	TGTGCCAGCAGCCGCAAGGGGGCAGGGCGCAATCAGCCCCAGCATTTT	CASSRKGAGRNQPQHF
NA	NA	TRBV13	TRBJ2-1	TGTGCCAGCAGCCTATCGCGGGGAGGAGGCTCCTACAATGAGCAGTTCTTC	CASSLSRGGGSYNEQFF
TRBD2	NA	TRBV5-4	TRBJ2-7	TGTGCCAGCAGCTGGAGGTCGGGGGGCTCCTACGAGCAGTACTTC	CASSWRSGGSYEQYF
NA	NA	TRBV18	TRBJ2-3	TGTGCCAGCTCACCATGGCAGGGAAAGGTGGGCACAGATACGCAGTATTTT	CASSPWQGKVGTDTQYF
NA	NA	TRBV9	TRBJ2-1	TGTGCCAGCAGCTCAGCGGATTCCTCCTACAATGAGCAGTTCTTC	CASSSADSSYNEQFF
TRBD2	NA	TRBV7-9	TRBJ2-3	TGTGCCAGCAGCTTAGGCACTAGCGGGAGAAGGACAGATACGCAGTATTTT	CASSLGTSGRRTDTQYF
NA	NA	TRBV14	TRBJ1-4	TGTGCCAGCAGCCCGCCAGGGTTTCAGGGGGAAAAACTGTTTTTT	CASSPPGFQGEKLFF
TRBD1	few	TRBV28	TRBJ2-2	TGTGCCAGCGGCCCTGGGCAGGGGGCTATTACCGGGGAGCTGTTTTTT	CASGPGQGAITGELFF
TRBD2	NA	TRBV7-2	TRBJ2-1	TGTGCCAGCAGCCCAAGTGGGACTAGCCCCAATGAGCAGTTCTTC	CASSPSGTSPNEQFF
TRBD2	NA	TRBV7-9	TRBJ2-7	TGTGCCAGCAGCCGCCGAGAGACTAGCGGGACGGCGACTTACGAGCAGTACTTC	CASSRRETSGTATYEQYF
NA	NA	TRBV30	TRBJ2-7	TGTGCCTGGAGTCCCGGTAGGGGCGAGCAGTACTTC	CAWSPGRGEQYF
NA	few	TRBV6-6	TRBJ2-2	TGTGCCAGCAGTACCGGGGCCGGGGAGCTGTTTTTT	CASSTGAGELFF
NA	once	TRBV9	TRBJ1-1	TGTGCCAGCAGCGCCGGTCGGGGGTCGGAAGCTTTCTTT	CASSAGRGSEAFF
TRBD2	NA	TRBV27	TRBJ2-7	TGTGCCAGCAGTTCCCCCGGGACTAGCGGAGGCTCCTACGAGCAGTACTTC	CASSSPGTSGGSYEQYF
TRBD2	NA	TRBV11-3	TRBJ2-7	TGTGCCAGCAGCTTCGCCGGGACTAGCGGGTACGAGCAGTACTTC	CASSFAGTSGYEQYF
NA	NA	TRBV11-1	TRBJ2-3	TGTGCCAGCAGCTTAGGGGGGCTTACAGATACGCAGTATTTT	CASSLGGLTDTQYF
TRBD1	few	TRBV25-1	TRBJ1-1	TGTGCCAGCCGGGCACGAACAGGGGGCACTGAAGCTTTCTTT	CASRARTGGTEAFF
NA	NA	TRBV5-1	TRBJ2-6	TGCGCCAGCAGCTCTGGACAGTACTCTGGGGCCAACGTCCTGACTTTC	CASSSGQYSGANVLTF
NA	once	TRBV4-1	TRBJ1-3	TGCGCCAGCAGCCGAGCCAGTGGGGGGGGCTCTGGAAACACCATATATTTT	CASSRASGGGSGNTIYF
NA	NA	TRBV7-6	TRBJ1-1	TGTGCCAGCAGCTTAGCTCAGGGATCTGAAGCTTTCTTT	CASSLAQGSEAFF